The sequence of this TCR beta chain was determined in a study of T-cell reconstitution after alpha-beta-depleted transplantation in children. Per germline, CDR1 SGHAT and CDR2 FQDESV (reference sequence). The CDR3 totals 16 residues. V was pared by 5 bases and J by 4 bases, with 7 bases of the junction left unmatched. TCRbeta library construction was performed incorporating unique molecular identifiers. Via MiXCR, TCRdb re-called the PCR reads, giving one row per CDR3 protein. The sample records about 470,000 distinct CDR3 sequences, 43% being singletons. The sample holds many counts of this clonotype. As yet, its antigen is unknown. General study points: Certain patients had high TCRbeta diversity at day 60, and it came from recipient T cells and thymic progenitors that survived. After transplant, at about two months, alpha-beta T cells were reportedly derived from several hundred expanded graft clones.

The V and J genes are TRBV11-1 and TRBJ1-4; TRBD1 agrees at 10 bases. The clonotype comes from a girl aged 2-9 years with aplastic anemia, due to receive a stem cell transplant. The source was PBMCs, collected before TCRalphabeta/CD19-depleted stem cell transplant. CDR3 DNA: TGTGCCAGCAGCCTGTCCGGGACAGGGGTTAATGAAAAACTGTTTTTT. Translated, it gives CASSLSGTGVNEKLFF. The complete variable domain, with remaining parts taken from reference TRBV11-1 and TRBJ1-4, reads EAEVAQSPRYKITEKSQAVAFWCDPISGHATLYWYRQILGQGPELLVQFQDESVVDDSQLPKDRFSAERLKGVDSTLKIQPAELGDSAMYLCASSLSGTGVNEKLFFGSGTQLSVL.